The 11 T cell receptor beta chains given below trace back to one sample, sequenced in a study of T-cell memory formation after mild COVID-19 (dated by TCRdb to the early 2020s). The library was prepared using 5' RACE. TCRdb shows the sequencer as Illumina NovaSeq 6000. TCRdb applied fastp at Q25 and MiXCR to the public reads, then kept only in-frame beta chains. Entries are consolidated by CDR3 protein sequence, retaining the most common genes and DNA. Within this sample are about 320,000 distinct CDR3 sequences, with around 15% of them counted one time only. Of the sample, roughly 23% is held by the ten largest clones. Sequenced material: PBMCs or a T cell subset sorted from them (not recorded which). The receptors originated from a man aged 18 to 35 who had mild COVID-19 (a few samples of this study predate the infection). The sample titles of this study are shuffled in the database, so cell type and time point are left out; the donor was told from shared clones.

This clonotype was detected only once. The chain employs TRBV5-1 and TRBJ2-1; D is undetermined. CDR3 size: 13 residues. V lost 7 bases and J 7 bases, leaving 15 bases between the germline ends. Germline V gene sequence: CDR1 SGHRS, CDR2 YFSETQ. CDR3 in amino acids: CASAFLGGNEQFF. The DNA of the CDR3 is TGCGCCAGCGCCTTTTTGGGTGGAAATGAGCAGTTCTTC.

This clonotype occurred a few times. The chain is built from TRBV9 and TRBJ2-3; D may be TRBD1 or TRBD2 (6 bases each). Trimming took 1 base from V and 5 from J, leaving 14 bases between them. The germline CDR1 and CDR2 sequences are SGDLS and YYNGEE. This CDR3 is built from 15 residues. This CDR3 reads CASSVNGGNEDTQYF. The CDR3 bases are TGTGCCAGCAGCGTAAACGGGGGCAATGAAGATACGCAGTATTTT.

This clonotype was recorded a few times. The chain carries TRBV19 and TRBJ1-1; no clear D gene. Deletions cut 3 bases from V and 0 bases from J, with 5 bases between. CDR1 LNHDA and CDR2 SQIVND come from the germline V gene (reference sequence). The CDR3 covers 13 residues. This CDR3 reads CASSISLNTEAFF. DNA for the CDR3: TGTGCCAGTAGTATCAGCTTGAACACTGAAGCTTTCTTT.

This clonotype has at least ten counts. In nucleotides, the CDR3 is TGTGCCAGCAGTTACATTGGCGGACGTACTGAAGCTTTCTTT. As protein: CASSYIGGRTEAFF. The rearrangement joins TRBV6-5 to TRBJ1-1; D is ambiguous. The CDR3 has 14 amino acids. The germline V gene has CDR1 MNHEY and CDR2 SVGAGI. Trimming left V 2 bases short and J 5 bases short, with 12 bases between.

This clonotype was observed at least ten times. V gene TRBV5-4 combines with J gene TRBJ1-2, with 9 bases lining up with TRBD1. V was pared by 3 bases and J by 4 bases, with 4 bases of the junction left unmatched. Germline V gene lookup returns CDR1 SGHNT and CDR2 YYREEE (reference sequence). The CDR3 spans 14 residues. The CDR3 protein is CASSSGQGSYGYTF. The CDR3 nucleotides are TGTGCCAGCAGCTCGGGACAGGGTAGCTATGGCTACACCTTC.

This clonotype has more than one count but fewer than ten. A read error may produce the germline difference seen at one junction end. This chain uses TRBV12-3 or TRBV12-4 with TRBJ2-1; 11 bases line up with TRBD2. This CDR3 contains 15 residues. CDR3 in DNA: TGTGCCAGCAGTCTAGCGGGGGGACGCTTCAATGAGCAGTTCTTC. Protein sequence: CASSLAGGRFNEQFF.

The chain is built from TRBV20-1 and TRBJ2-7; TRBD2 might be the D (6 bases). The CDR3 loop spans 15 amino acids. The germline V gene encodes CDR1 DFQATT and CDR2 SNEGSKA (reference sequence). Trimming cost V 0 bases and J 2 bases, with 14 bases left between them. For the CDR3, the DNA is TGCAGTGCTAGAGATCCGTCGGGAGATACCTACGAGCAGTACGTC. This codes for CSARDPSGDTYEQYV.

The chain couples TRBV28 to TRBJ2-7; tentatively, D is TRBD1 (6 bases). CDR3 length: 14 residues. V was shortened by 5 bases and J by 7 bases, with 18 bases between the two germline ends. Per the germline V gene, CDR1 is MDHEN and CDR2 is SYDVKM. The CDR3 reads CASSQSTGFEEQYV. The CDR3 nucleotides are TGTGCCAGCAGTCAATCGACAGGCTTTGAGGAGCAGTACGTC.

This chain joins TRBV6-2 or TRBV6-3 and TRBJ2-2; 9 bases are shared with TRBD2. The ends lost 2 bases at V and 6 bases at J; junction bases unmatched: 13. The CDR3 loop spans 18 amino acids. CDR1 and CDR2 (germline): MNHEY, SVGEGT. The CDR3 nucleotides read TGTGCCAGCAGTTACGGTTATGCGGGGGGGCGTTCCGCCGGGGAGCTGTTTTTT. Protein product: CASSYGYAGGRSAGELFF.

This clonotype has a handful of counts. The chain combines TRBV13 with TRBJ2-1; D possibly corresponds to TRBD2 (5 bases). The CDR3 is made up of 14 amino acids. Per the germline V gene, CDR1 is PRHDT and CDR2 is FYEKMQ (reference sequence). The V and J ends lost 5 bases and 7 bases respectively, with 15 bases between them. The CDR3 DNA follows: TGTGCCAGCAGCGTCCGAGGGCCTGGGAATGAGCAGTTCTTC. It specifies CASSVRGPGNEQFF.

This clonotype was seen a handful of times. This sequence joins TRBV11-2 and TRBJ2-1, with 9 bases aligning to TRBD1. The CDR3 contains 18 residues. Germline CDR1 SGHAT, CDR2 FQNNGV. J lost 6 bases, V lost 11 bases, and 23 bases had no gene match. Written as DNA, the CDR3 is TGTGCCTGCCTCCGGGACAGGGTTGTCCTCGGGGGCTCCAATGAGCAGTTCTTC. Translation: CACLRDRVVLGGSNEQFF.